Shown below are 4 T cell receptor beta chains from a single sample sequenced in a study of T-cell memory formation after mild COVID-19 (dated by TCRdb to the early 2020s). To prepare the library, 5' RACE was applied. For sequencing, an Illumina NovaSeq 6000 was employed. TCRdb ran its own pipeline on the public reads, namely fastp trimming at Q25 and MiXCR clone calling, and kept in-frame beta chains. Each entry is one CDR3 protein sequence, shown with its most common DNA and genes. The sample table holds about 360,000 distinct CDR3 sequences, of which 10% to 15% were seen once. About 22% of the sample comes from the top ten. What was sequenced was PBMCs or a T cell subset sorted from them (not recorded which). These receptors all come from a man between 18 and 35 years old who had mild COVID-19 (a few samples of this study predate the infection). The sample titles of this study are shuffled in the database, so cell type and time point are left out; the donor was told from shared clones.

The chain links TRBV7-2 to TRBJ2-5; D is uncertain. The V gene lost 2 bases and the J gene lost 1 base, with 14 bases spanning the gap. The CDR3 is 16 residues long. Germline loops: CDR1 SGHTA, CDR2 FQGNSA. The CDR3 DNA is TGTGCCAGCAGCTTAATCAGTCAACAGCCCCAAGAGACCCAGTACTTC. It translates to CASSLISQQPQETQYF.

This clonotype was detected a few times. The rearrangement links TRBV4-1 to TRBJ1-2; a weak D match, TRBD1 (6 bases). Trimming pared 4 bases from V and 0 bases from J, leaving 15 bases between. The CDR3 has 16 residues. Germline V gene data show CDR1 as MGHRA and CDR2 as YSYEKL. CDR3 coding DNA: TGCGCCAGCAGCCTCGGGACATCAAATTCTAACTATGGCTACACCTTC. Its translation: CASSLGTSNSNYGYTF.

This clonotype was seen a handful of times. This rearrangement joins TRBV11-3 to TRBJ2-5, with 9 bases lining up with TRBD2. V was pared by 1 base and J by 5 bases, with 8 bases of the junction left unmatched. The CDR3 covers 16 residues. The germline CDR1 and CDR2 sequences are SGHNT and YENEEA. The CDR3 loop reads CASSLVGGGAMETQYF. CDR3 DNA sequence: TGTGCCAGCAGCTTAGTCGGCGGGGGGGCCATGGAGACCCAGTACTTC.

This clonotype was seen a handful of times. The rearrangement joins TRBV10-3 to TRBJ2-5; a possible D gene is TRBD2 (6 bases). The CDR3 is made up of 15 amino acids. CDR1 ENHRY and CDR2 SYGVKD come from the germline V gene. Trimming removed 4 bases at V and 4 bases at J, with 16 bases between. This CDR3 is CAISAGGARGETQYF. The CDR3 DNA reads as TGTGCCATCAGTGCGGGCGGGGCGCGAGGAGAGACCCAGTACTTC.